Given below is one T cell receptor (beta chain) in context. This specimen belongs to a study of CXCR3-negative and CXCR3-positive naive CD8 T cells. About the study: Total TRB output reached 120 million to 150 million reads, about 1.5 +/- 0.3 million per library.

TRB cDNA libraries were made by UMI-labeled 5' RACE. Each CDR3 protein gets one entry in TCRdb, which reprocessed the 5' RACE reads and gives no DNA. Reported are some 130,000 distinct CDR3 sequences; the ten largest clones contain 0.25% to 0.35%. CDR1 SQVTM and CDR2 ANQGSEA come from the germline V gene. The CDR3 is 14 residues long. Within the CD8+ T cell compartment, naive cells were CD45RO-CCR7+CD27+CD95-. The clonotype originates from a human donor in good health. Some clones in this sample may be carry-over from other donors' samples. What was sequenced was naive CXCR3- CD8+ T cells from blood. The sample's subset: CD45RO-CCR7+CD27+CD95- naive CD8+ T cells lacking CXCR3 (TNR3-). This chain links TRBV29-1 with TRBJ1-1; no DNA is available, so the TRBD1 call from TCRdb remains unchecked. The chain's CDR3 is CSVGQGVSNTEAFF.